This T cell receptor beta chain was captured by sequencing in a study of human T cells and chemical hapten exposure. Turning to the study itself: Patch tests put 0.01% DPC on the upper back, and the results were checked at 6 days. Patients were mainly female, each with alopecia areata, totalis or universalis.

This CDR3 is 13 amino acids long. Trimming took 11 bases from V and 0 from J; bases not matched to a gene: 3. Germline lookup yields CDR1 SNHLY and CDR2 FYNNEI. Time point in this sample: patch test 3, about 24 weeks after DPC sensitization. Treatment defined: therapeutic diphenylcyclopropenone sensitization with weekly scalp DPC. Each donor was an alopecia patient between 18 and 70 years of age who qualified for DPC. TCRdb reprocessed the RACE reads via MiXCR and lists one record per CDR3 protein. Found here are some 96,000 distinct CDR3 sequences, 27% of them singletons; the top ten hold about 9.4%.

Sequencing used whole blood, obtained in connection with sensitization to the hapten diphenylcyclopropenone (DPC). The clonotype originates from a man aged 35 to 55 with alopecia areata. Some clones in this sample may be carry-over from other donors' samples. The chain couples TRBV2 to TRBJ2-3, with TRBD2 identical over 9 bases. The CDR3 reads CAGTSGSTDTQYF. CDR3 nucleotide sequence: TGTGCCGGTACTAGCGGGAGCACAGATACGCAGTATTTT.